This note documents a single T cell receptor beta chain sequence. The data derive from a study of blood T cell repertoires in COVID-19. Background on the study: COVID-19 samples collected from the United States, Italy and Spain covered acute and convalescent phases. The analysed material was cDNA or gDNA that came from T cells, B-cell-depleted T cells, or PBMCs.

Measured with immunoSEQ multiplex PCR; TCRdb has only the in-frame clones, and not every one. The table lists 270,000 or so clones, more than 65% of them singletons. Germline V CDR1 and CDR2: SGHRS, YFSETQ. V was clipped by 2 bases and J by 2 bases, with 14 bases between them. The CDR3 spans 17 residues. The sequence derives from a woman aged 18-29 years with acute or convalescent COVID-19. The sequenced sample consisted of peripheral blood. This chain connects TRBV5-1 to TRBJ2-6; TRBD1 might be the D (5 bases). CDR3 sequence reads: CASSLVYRKTGANVLTF. Written as DNA, the CDR3 is TGCGCCAGCAGCTTAGTATACAGGAAGACTGGGGCCAACGTCCTGACTTTC. The entire variable domain, with the rest obtained from reference TRBV5-1 and TRBJ2-6, is as follows: KAGVTQTPRYLIKTRGQQVTLSCSPISGHRSVSWYQQTPGQGLQFLFEYFSETQRNKGNFPGRFSGRQFSNSRSEMNVSTLELGDSALYLCASSLVYRKTGANVLTFGAGSRLTVL.